Below, 31 T cell receptor beta chains from the same sample are listed, as sequenced in a study of T cells after yellow fever vaccination. TCRdb recomputed calls from the 5' RACE reads with MiXCR, one row per CDR3 protein. The sample carries about 400,000 distinct CDR3 sequences, around a tenth recorded once. The sequenced sample was PBMCs, obtained on the day of the first yellow fever vaccination. These receptors came from a man aged 18 to 30 who received the YFV17D yellow fever vaccine.

This clonotype was counted a few times. This chain joins TRBV5-1 and TRBJ2-5, with a weak D call TRBD1 (6 bases). CDR3 length: 13 residues. Between the trimmed V and J ends, which lost 6 bases and 4 bases, there was a span of 13 bases. Germline CDR1 reads SGHRS; CDR2 reads YFSETQ. The chain's CDR3 is CASTWGPGETQYF. CDR3 DNA: TGCGCCAGCACCTGGGGGCCAGGAGAGACCCAGTACTTC.

This clonotype was seen a handful of times. This chain connects TRBV27 to TRBJ2-7; D is uncertain. This CDR3 spans 12 amino acids. V lost 2 bases and J 6 bases, leaving 8 bases between the germline ends. In germline, CDR1 is MNHEY, CDR2 SMNVEV (reference sequence). This CDR3 reads CASSLPSSEQYV. The CDR3 bases are TGTGCCAGCAGTTTACCAAGTAGCGAGCAGTACGTC.

This clonotype was recorded at least ten times. The chain employs TRBV13 and TRBJ1-6; D is unclear. Trimming cost V 6 bases and J 0 bases, with 9 bases left between them. CDR3 length equals 15 residues. The V gene's germline CDR1 is PRHDT and CDR2 FYEKMQ (reference sequence). The CDR3: CASRTGSSYNSPLHF. The CDR3, as DNA: TGTGCCAGCAGAACGGGAAGCTCCTATAATTCACCCCTCCACTTT.

The gene calls are TRBV29-1 and TRBJ1-2, with TRBD1 as a possible D gene (5 bases). The length of the CDR3 is 11 residues. Trimming took off 4 bases at V and 2 bases at J, with 5 bases between the two ends. Germline values: CDR1 SQVTM, CDR2 ANQGSEA. Here the CDR3 DNA reads TGCAGCGTTGGGGGGAACTATGGCTACACCTTC. Translating it yields CSVGGNYGYTF. Full variable domain (rest looked up from reference TRBV29-1 and TRBJ1-2): SAVISQKPSRDICQRGTSLTIQCQVDSQVTMMFWYRQQPGQSLTLIATANQGSEATYESGFVIDKFPISRPNLTFSTLTVSNMSPEDSSIYLCSVGGNYGYTFGSGTRLTVV.

This clonotype was seen at least ten times. The gene calls are TRBV28 and TRBJ1-5; D ambiguous. CDR1 and CDR2 (germline): MDHEN, SYDVKM. The CDR3 is made up of 13 amino acids. Trimming took 1 base from V and 4 from J, leaving 5 bases between them. The chain's CDR3 is CASSLLWNQPQHF. The DNA for the CDR3 is TGTGCCAGCAGTTTATTATGGAATCAGCCCCAGCATTTT.

This clonotype was counted only a few times. The chain joins TRBV20-1 to TRBJ1-1; D unresolved. The V gene's germline CDR1 is DFQATT and CDR2 SNEGSKA (reference sequence). This CDR3 comprises 13 residues. Trimming removed 3 bases at V and 7 bases at J, with 15 bases between. The DNA of the CDR3 is TGCAGTGCTAGGAGGGATGCTTACGGTGAAGCTTTCTTT. Translated, it gives CSARRDAYGEAFF.

V is TRBV29-1 and J is TRBJ2-3; 9 bases match TRBD1. V lost 3 bases to trimming and J lost 0 bases; unmatched junction nucleotides: 4. Germline V gene data show CDR1 as SQVTM and CDR2 as ANQGSEA. The CDR3 runs 15 residues. The CDR3 loop is CSVDGTGTSTDTQYF. The DNA for the CDR3 is TGCAGCGTTGACGGGACAGGGACTAGCACAGATACGCAGTATTTT.

This clonotype was seen just once. The V and J genes are TRBV18 and TRBJ1-5; D gene ambiguous. Trimming pared 0 bases from V and 11 bases from J, leaving 11 bases between. Looked up from germline, CDR1 is KGHSH and CDR2 is LQKENI. This CDR3 contains 13 residues. The CDR3 DNA reads as TGTGCCAGCTCACCACCGGGCCGTGCAGCCCAGCATTTT. Protein: CASSPPGRAAQHF.

This clonotype came up many times. This chain connects TRBV5-1 to TRBJ2-6; perhaps TRBD2 as D (6 bases). This CDR3 has 15 residues. V lost 4 bases, J lost 3 bases, and 11 bases lay in between. Germline CDR1 SGHRS, CDR2 YFSETQ. DNA of the CDR3: TGCGCCAGCAGCAAGGAGGGTAGTGGGGCCAACGTCCTGACTTTC. Residues: CASSKEGSGANVLTF.

Only a few counts were recorded for this clonotype. The V and J genes are TRBV5-4 and TRBJ2-5; 10 bases are a match to TRBD2. J was trimmed by 5 bases and V by 0 bases; bases with no gene match: 7. The germline gives CDR1 SGHNT, CDR2 YYREEE (reference sequence). The CDR3 has 16 amino acids. CDR3 region: CASSLASGGTGETQYF. The CDR3 DNA is TGTGCCAGCAGCTTGGCTAGCGGGGGCACGGGGGAGACCCAGTACTTC.

The chain uses TRBV7-8 and TRBJ2-2; 10 bases match TRBD1. Germline V gives CDR1 SGHVS, CDR2 FQNEAQ. V lost 5 bases, J lost 2 bases, and 5 bases stayed unmatched. The CDR3 consists of 16 residues. CDR3 loop: CASSGGTGANTGELFF. CDR3 DNA sequence: TGTGCCAGCAGCGGGGGGACAGGGGCCAACACCGGGGAGCTGTTTTTT.

The J gene is TRBJ1-4, the V gene TRBV21-1; TRBD1 is taken as the D call from the table, unchecked against the DNA. TRBV21-1 is labeled a pseudogene. This CDR3 has 14 residues. The DNA for the CDR3 is TGTGCCAGCACCCTCGGGGAGAGGAATGAAAAACTGTTTTTT. Protein product: CASTLGERNEKLFF.

The chain uses TRBV19 and TRBJ1-5; 7 nucleotides line up with TRBD1. Germline-derived CDR1 and CDR2 are LNHDA and SQIVND (reference sequence). The CDR3 length is 16 residues. V lost 1 base to trimming and J lost 3 bases; unmatched junction nucleotides: 6. The CDR3 sequence: CASSIASTGYNQPQHF. CDR3 nucleotide sequence: TGTGCCAGTAGTATAGCTTCGACAGGGTACAATCAGCCCCAGCATTTT.

This chain uses TRBV29-1 with TRBJ2-3; D uncertain. The CDR3 is 12 residues long. Germline CDR1 reads SQVTM; CDR2 reads ANQGSEA. The V end was cut by 7 bases, the J end by 4 bases, with 12 bases between. The CDR3 region has the DNA TGCAGCGCCTCGGCGGTGGCAGATACGCAGTATTTT. Its protein is CSASAVADTQYF.

This clonotype was found many times. This CDR3 reads CASSQGGQQETQYF. In nucleotides, the CDR3 is TGTGCCAGCAGCCAAGGGGGACAGCAAGAGACCCAGTACTTC. The chain uses TRBV14 and TRBJ2-5, with 7 bases aligning to TRBD1. With 1 base clipped from V and 2 bases from J, the junction kept 1 base outside the gene matches. Germline CDR1 and CDR2: SGHDN and FVKESK. CDR3 length: 14 residues.

The chain is built from TRBV6-2 or TRBV6-3 and TRBJ2-7, with 10 bases that match TRBD2. Trimming removed 5 bases from V and 5 bases from J; junction bases left unmatched: 6. CDR3 length: 14 amino acids. CDR1 is MNHEY and CDR2 is SVGEGT in the germline V gene. CDR3 DNA: TGTGCCAGCAGTCCGGGACTAGCGATAGACGAGCAGTACTTC. This encodes CASSPGLAIDEQYF.

This clonotype was picked up a small number of times. V usage is TRBV12-3 or TRBV12-4 and J usage is TRBJ2-4, with 9 bases aligning to TRBD2. V shed 7 bases, J shed 4 bases, and the junction held 5 bases outside the gene matches. CDR3 length: 14 amino acids. In DNA form, the CDR3 reads TGTGCCAGCAAGGGTAGCGGGGGTAAAAACATTCAGTACTTC. This sequence encodes CASKGSGGKNIQYF.

The chain combines TRBV30 with TRBJ2-3; 9 bases are shared with TRBD2. The CDR3 totals 16 residues. V dropped 0 bases and J dropped 3; count of bases not matched to a gene: 7. The germline V gene has CDR1 GTSNPN and CDR2 SVGIG (reference sequence). Here the CDR3 reads CAWSVYSGGLTDTQYF. For the CDR3, the DNA is TGTGCCTGGAGTGTATATAGCGGGGGTTTGACAGATACGCAGTATTTT.

This clonotype was counted at least ten times. The chain employs TRBV12-3 or TRBV12-4 and TRBJ2-1; 7 bases are shared with TRBD2. Trimming removed 4 bases from V and 9 bases from J; junction bases left unmatched: 12. The CDR3 is 15 amino acids. The CDR3 spells CASSSRSLGGVEQFF. CDR3 DNA sequence: TGTGCCAGCAGTTCCCGAAGTCTTGGGGGGGTTGAGCAGTTCTTC.

This clonotype has a handful of counts. This chain joins TRBV5-4 and TRBJ2-1; 15 nucleotides agree with TRBD2. Germline V CDR1 and CDR2: SGHNT, YYREEE (reference sequence). J was trimmed by 8 bases and V by 2 bases; bases with no gene match: 11. The CDR3 length is 18 residues. The CDR3 loop is CASSFRGLAGGRAHEQFF. In nucleotides, the CDR3 is TGTGCCAGCAGCTTTCGTGGACTAGCGGGGGGGCGGGCCCATGAGCAGTTCTTC.

The chain joins TRBV12-3 or TRBV12-4 to TRBJ1-1; tentative D call: TRBD1 (6 bases). The CDR3 is made up of 14 amino acids. V lost 6 bases to trimming and J lost 0 bases, with 11 bases between them. The CDR3 region is CASRVTGLNTEAFF. The CDR3 DNA is TGTGCCAGCAGAGTTACAGGGCTGAACACTGAAGCTTTCTTT.

The table lists this clonotype with many counts. The chain combines TRBV20-1 with TRBJ1-2; D ambiguous. The germline CDR1 and CDR2 sequences are DFQATT and SNEGSKA (reference sequence). This CDR3 has 11 amino acids. Trimming removed 2 bases at V and 7 bases at J, with 8 bases between. The CDR3 DNA reads TGCAGTGCTAGATTAGGGTTTGGCTACACCTTC. Protein product: CSARLGFGYTF.

This clonotype was counted ten times or more. V usage is TRBV7-2 and J usage is TRBJ1-2; no clear D. This CDR3 region has 12 residues. Germline CDR1 and CDR2: SGHTA and FQGNSA. Between the trimmed V and J ends, which lost 1 base and 4 bases, there was a span of 4 bases. CDR3 nucleotides: TGTGCCAGCAGCTTAGGGACCTATGGCTACACCTTC. Its translation: CASSLGTYGYTF.

V usage is TRBV6-5 and J usage is TRBJ2-3; D is perhaps TRBD2 (5 bases). Deletions cut 3 bases from V and 0 bases from J, with 10 bases between. CDR1 is MNHEY, CDR2 SVGAGI, per germline. This CDR3 contains 15 residues. The CDR3 DNA reads TGTGCCAGCAGTTATCACGGGGTCAGCACAGATACGCAGTATTTT. Protein sequence: CASSYHGVSTDTQYF.

This clonotype was observed many times. The chain combines TRBV20-1 with TRBJ2-5; the match to TRBD2 covers 10 bases. J was trimmed by 2 bases and V by 1 base; bases with no gene match: 4. CDR1 is DFQATT, CDR2 SNEGSKA, per germline (reference sequence). There are 15 residues in the CDR3. The DNA of the CDR3 is TGCAGTGCTAGAGGGACTAGCGGTTCACAAGAGACCCAGTACTTC. Encoded protein: CSARGTSGSQETQYF.

A few counts support this clonotype. The V gene is TRBV28, the J gene TRBJ1-3; tentative D call: TRBD1 (6 bases). The CDR3 runs to 16 residues. CDR1 and CDR2 (germline): MDHEN, SYDVKM. Trimming left V 7 bases short and J 0 bases short, with 16 bases between. CDR3 sequence: CASIKGGQFSGNTIYF. CDR3 coding DNA: TGTGCCAGCATCAAGGGGGGCCAGTTCTCTGGAAACACCATATATTTT. Together with reference TRBV28 and TRBJ1-3, the CDR3 gives the full variable domain: DVKVTQSSRYLVKRTGEKVFLECVQDMDHENMFWYRQDPGLGLRLIYFSYDVKMKEKGDIPEGYSVSREKKERFSLILESASTNQTSMYLCASIKGGQFSGNTIYFGEGSWLTVV.

This rearrangement joins TRBV11-2 to TRBJ2-2, with no clear D. The germline V gene encodes CDR1 SGHAT and CDR2 FQNNGV. V was cut by 4 bases and J by 1 base, with 10 bases left in between. The CDR3 length is 15 residues. CDR3 DNA: TGTGCCAGCAGCTCCCGTGTGAGGAACACCGGGGAGCTGTTTTTT. Amino acids: CASSSRVRNTGELFF.

This clonotype was detected only a few times. The genes are TRBV29-1 and TRBJ1-1; the match to TRBD1 covers 8 bases. The V segment lost 6 bases and the J segment 1 base; nucleotides outside the gene matches: 7. Germline V gene data show CDR1 as SQVTM and CDR2 as ANQGSEA. This CDR3 has 14 amino acids. CDR3 bases: TGCAGCGTGCGGCGGACAGGGTCGAACACTGAAGCTTTCTTT. Amino acid sequence: CSVRRTGSNTEAFF. The entire variable domain, with the rest obtained from reference TRBV29-1 and TRBJ1-1, is as follows: SAVISQKPSRDICQRGTSLTIQCQVDSQVTMMFWYRQQPGQSLTLIATANQGSEATYESGFVIDKFPISRPNLTFSTLTVSNMSPEDSSIYLCSVRRTGSNTEAFFGQGTRLTVV.

The rearrangement uses TRBV10-2 and TRBJ2-1; D might be TRBD2 (5 bases). Germline V gene data show CDR1 as WSHSY and CDR2 as SAAADI. The V and J ends lost 8 bases and 15 bases respectively, with 14 bases between them. CDR3 size: 10 residues. The CDR3 nucleotides are TGCGCCAGCTGGGCCGAACGGGGGTTCTTC. As protein: CASWAERGFF.

J is TRBJ1-3 and V is TRBV20-1; no clear D. Germline assignment: CDR1 DFQATT and CDR2 SNEGSKA (reference sequence). V was cut by 2 bases and J by 6 bases, with 5 bases left in between. The CDR3 is 11 amino acids. The CDR3 nucleotides read TGCAGTGCTAGACTCGTAAACACCATATATTTT. Translating it yields CSARLVNTIYF.

The rearrangement joins TRBV29-1 to TRBJ1-4; D may be TRBD1 (6 bases). Germline V gene sequence: CDR1 SQVTM, CDR2 ANQGSEA. The CDR3 contains 14 residues. With 3 bases removed from V and 7 bases from J, the gap between germline ends came to 15 bases. This CDR3 reads CSVDGGAVGEKLFF. In DNA form, the CDR3 reads TGCAGCGTTGATGGGGGGGCTGTAGGTGAAAAACTGTTTTTT.